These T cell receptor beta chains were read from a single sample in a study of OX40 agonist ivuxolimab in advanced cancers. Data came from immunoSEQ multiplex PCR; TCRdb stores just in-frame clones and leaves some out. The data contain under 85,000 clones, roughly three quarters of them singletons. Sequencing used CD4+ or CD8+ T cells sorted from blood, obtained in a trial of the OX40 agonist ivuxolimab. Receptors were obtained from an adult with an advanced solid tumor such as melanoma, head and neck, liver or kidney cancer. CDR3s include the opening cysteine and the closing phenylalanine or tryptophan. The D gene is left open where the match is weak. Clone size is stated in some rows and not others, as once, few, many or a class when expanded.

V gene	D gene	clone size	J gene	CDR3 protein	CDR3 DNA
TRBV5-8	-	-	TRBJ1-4	CASSSSRITNEKLFF	TGTGCCAGCAGCTCAAGCCGGATAACTAATGAAAAACTGTTTTTT
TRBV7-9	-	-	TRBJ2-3	CASSLVTRRGPDTQYF	TGTGCCAGCAGCTTAGTGACTAGGAGGGGACCGGATACGCAGTATTTT
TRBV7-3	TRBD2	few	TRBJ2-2	CASSLLAGEAGELFF	TGTGCCAGCAGCCTCCTAGCGGGAGAGGCCGGGGAGCTGTTTTTT
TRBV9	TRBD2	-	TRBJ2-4	CASSRGEGSAKNIQYF	TGTGCCAGCAGTCGGGGGGAGGGCTCAGCCAAAAACATTCAGTACTTC
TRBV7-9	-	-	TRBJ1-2	CASSLGSVGYTF	TGTGCCAGCAGCTTAGGATCCGTTGGCTACACCTTC
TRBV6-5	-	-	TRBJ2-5	CASTKGGTQYF	TGTGCCAGCACAAAGGGTGGGACCCAGTACTTC
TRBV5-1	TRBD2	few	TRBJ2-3	CASSLASSGPPDTQYF	TGCGCCAGCAGCTTGGCCTCTAGCGGGCCCCCGGATACGCAGTATTTT
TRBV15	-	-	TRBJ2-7	CATSWTRGVGYEQYF	TGTGCCACCAGTTGGACACGGGGAGTGGGGTACGAGCAGTACTTC
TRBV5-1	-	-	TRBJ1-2	CASSLSARNYGYTF	TGCGCCAGCAGCTTGAGCGCCAGAAACTATGGCTACACCTTC
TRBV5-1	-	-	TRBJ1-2	CASSYDGVGGYTF	TGCGCCAGCAGTTATGACGGGGTGGGCGGCTACACCTTC
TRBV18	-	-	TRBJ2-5	CASSPSGLQTQYF	TGTGCCAGCTCACCATCAGGGCTGCAGACCCAGTACTTC
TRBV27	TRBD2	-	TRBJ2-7	CASSPGLAGVGFDEQYF	TGTGCCAGCAGTCCGGGACTAGCGGGAGTTGGGTTCGACGAGCAGTACTTC
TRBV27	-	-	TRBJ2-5	CASSLLSGFGETQYF	TGTGCCAGCAGTTTATTATCAGGTTTTGGAGAGACCCAGTACTTC
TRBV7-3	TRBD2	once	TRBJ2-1	CASSLGGLAGAYNEQFF	TGTGCCAGCAGCTTAGGCGGACTAGCGGGAGCCTACAATGAGCAGTTCTTC